These 26 T cell receptor beta chains originate from one sample sequenced in a study of T cells in Graves' hyperthyroidism and ophthalmopathy. Using RNA transcripts as the source, TCR beta CDR3 regions were amplified. The TCR CDR3 first-round RT-PCR relied on the HTBI primer set. TCRdb independently ran MiXCR on the multiplex PCR reads; one entry per CDR3 protein. The sample lists 300,000 to 450,000 distinct CDR3 sequences, approximately 18% occurring once. Input material: blood. These TCRs come from a woman in her 30s with Graves' hyperthyroidism that later progressed to Graves' ophthalmopathy.

This clonotype was seen ten or more times. CDR3 region: CASSPTRNTQYF. The CDR3 DNA sequence: TGTGCCAGCAGCCCAACTAGAAATACGCAGTATTTT. This chain links TRBV7-9 with TRBJ2-3; tentative D call: TRBD2 (5 bases). This CDR3 spans 12 amino acids. The V gene's germline CDR1 is SEHNR and CDR2 FQNEAQ (reference sequence). V lost 5 bases to trimming and J lost 7 bases, with 10 bases between them.

This clonotype has just a few counts. The V call is TRBV4-1, the J call TRBJ2-7; D gene uncertain. The CDR3 totals 15 residues. Germline CDR1 and CDR2: MGHRA and YSYEKL. V was trimmed by 3 bases and J by 0 bases, leaving 12 bases between them. CDR3 amino acids: CASSHRLFNSYEQYF. CDR3 coding DNA: TGCGCCAGCAGCCACAGACTCTTTAACTCCTACGAGCAGTACTTC.

The chain couples TRBV7-6 to TRBJ1-1; tentative D call: TRBD1 (5 bases). CDR3 size: 14 residues. CDR1 SGHVS and CDR2 FNYEAQ come from the germline V gene. V gave up 1 base and J gave up 2 bases, with 8 bases separating them. CDR3 nucleotides: TGTGCCAGCAGCTTAGTACAGGCCAACACTGAAGCTTTCTTT. Protein: CASSLVQANTEAFF. Supplemented by reference TRBV7-6 and TRBJ1-1, the full variable domain reads GAGVSQSPRYKVTKRGQDVALRCDPISGHVSLYWYRQALGQGPEFLTYFNYEAQQDKSGLPNDRFSAERPEGSISTLTIQRTEQRDSAMYRCASSLVQANTEAFFGQGTRLTVV.

This clonotype was seen a few times. The genes are TRBV19 and TRBJ2-1, with TRBD2 identical over 10 bases. The CDR3 contains 16 residues. The V and J ends lost 5 bases and 7 bases, in that order; junction bases with no gene match: 11. Looked up from germline, CDR1 is LNHDA and CDR2 is SQIVND (reference sequence). The CDR3 here is CASSPASGGAGNEQFF. Here the CDR3 DNA reads TGTGCCAGTAGTCCCGCGAGCGGGGGGGCTGGTAATGAGCAGTTCTTC.

The sample holds many counts of this clonotype. V usage is TRBV19 and J usage is TRBJ1-6; 7 bases match TRBD1. The CDR3 runs to 14 residues. In germline, CDR1 is LNHDA, CDR2 SQIVND (reference sequence). J was trimmed by 7 bases and V by 5 bases; bases with no gene match: 5. In DNA form, the CDR3 reads TGTGCCAGTAGTGTCGGGACAGCCAATTCACCCCTCCACTTT. Encoded protein: CASSVGTANSPLHF.

The gene calls are TRBV19 and TRBJ2-1; D perhaps matches TRBD1 (5 bases). The CDR3 runs to 15 residues. The V gene's germline CDR1 is LNHDA and CDR2 SQIVND (reference sequence). Trimming shortened V by 7 bases and J by 2 bases, and 15 bases separated the two germline ends. The CDR3 DNA reads TGTGCCAGTAAAGGGGCGAGGAGCGCCTACAATGAGCAGTTCTTC. Protein sequence: CASKGARSAYNEQFF.

This clonotype was recorded at least ten times. This chain links TRBV28 with TRBJ1-2, with 9 positions matching TRBD1. CDR1 and CDR2 (germline): MDHEN, SYDVKM. The CDR3 loop spans 15 amino acids. J gave up 4 bases and V 3 bases, and 6 bases lay outside the gene matches. CDR3 protein: CASSFRGTGFYGYTF. The DNA of the CDR3 is TGTGCCAGCAGTTTTCGGGGGACAGGGTTCTATGGCTACACCTTC.

The chain joins TRBV24-1 to TRBJ2-1, with 9 bases identical to TRBD2. Looked up from germline, CDR1 is KGHDR and CDR2 is SFDVKD. The ends lost 6 bases at V and 8 bases at J; junction bases unmatched: 10. CDR3 length: 15 amino acids. The CDR3 nucleotides are TGTGCCACCAGTTCTATGCTAGCGGGGACCGATGAGCAGTTCTTC. Translation: CATSSMLAGTDEQFF.

This rearrangement joins TRBV7-9 to TRBJ1-2; D gene uncertain. CDR1 and CDR2 from the germline V gene are SEHNR and FQNEAQ (reference sequence). V lost 3 bases and J 0 bases, leaving 11 bases between the germline ends. The CDR3 is 15 residues long. The CDR3 region has the DNA TGTGCCAGCAGCTTTGGCCAGGCCACTAACTATGGCTACACCTTC. Translation gives CASSFGQATNYGYTF.

This clonotype appeared many times. V and J are TRBV12-3 or TRBV12-4 and TRBJ2-5; tentative D call: TRBD1 (6 bases). Deletions cut 7 bases from V and 5 bases from J, with 23 bases between. The CDR3 covers 16 residues. In DNA, the CDR3 is TGTGCCAGCACACATGCGCAGGGGCTTGGGAAGGAGACCCAGTACTTC. Amino acids: CASTHAQGLGKETQYF.

This clonotype was counted ten times or more. This chain links TRBV2 with TRBJ2-4; 8 bases agree with TRBD2. The V gene's germline CDR1 is SNHLY and CDR2 FYNNEI. This CDR3 is built from 15 residues. Unmatched junction bases numbered 8, after V lost 4 bases and J lost 6 bases. CDR3 residues: CASSVAGGYGNIQYF. The CDR3 region has the DNA TGTGCCAGCAGTGTCGCGGGGGGCTACGGAAACATTCAGTACTTC.

This clonotype turned up a few times. This chain connects TRBV5-1 to TRBJ2-2, with D unresolved. The ends were cut back, 0 bases at V and 2 bases at J, with 17 bases in the middle. CDR1 SGHRS and CDR2 YFSETQ come from the germline V gene. The CDR3 has 18 residues. CDR3 in amino acids: CASSLVAFDVTNTGELFF. For the CDR3, the DNA is TGCGCCAGCAGCTTGGTGGCCTTTGACGTAACCAACACCGGGGAGCTGTTTTTT.

This clonotype was counted only a few times. The genes are TRBV6-5 and TRBJ2-3, with D possibly being TRBD2 (5 bases). V was pared by 4 bases and J by 5 bases, with 10 bases between. This CDR3 contains 13 residues. From germline, CDR1 is MNHEY and CDR2 SVGAGI. The CDR3 DNA follows: TGTGCCAGCAGTTCCTATGGAGGAGATACGCAGTATTTT. This gives the protein CASSSYGGDTQYF.

The chain couples TRBV11-2 to TRBJ1-6, with D maybe TRBD1 (6 bases). The germline gives CDR1 SGHAT, CDR2 FQNNGV. The germline V and J ends were trimmed by 5 bases and 0 bases, with 11 bases remaining between them. This CDR3 is built from 16 residues. The CDR3 sequence: CASSREGGSYNSPLHF. Here the CDR3 DNA reads TGTGCCAGCAGCCGGGAAGGGGGCTCCTATAATTCACCCCTCCACTTT.

In its sample, this clonotype was seen many times. This chain connects TRBV18 to TRBJ2-7, with 7 bases fitting TRBD1. CDR3 size: 15 residues. Germline V lookup: CDR1 KGHSH, CDR2 LQKENI. J gave up 6 bases and V 0 bases, and 8 bases lay outside the gene matches. CDR3 sequence (DNA): TGTGCCAGCTCACCACCGACAGGGACGGGGTCCGAGCAGTACTTC. Protein sequence: CASSPPTGTGSEQYF.

Notes on this clonotype: This may stem from a read error, because a much larger clone lies one nucleotide away. The conserved phenylalanine or tryptophan is not found at the CDR3 terminus, so this likely reflects a read error. This chain joins TRBV12-3 or TRBV12-4 and TRBJ2-3; 13 nucleotides match TRBD2. The length of the CDR3 is 16 residues. With 5 bases clipped from V and 1 base from J, the junction kept 3 bases outside the gene matches. The CDR3 DNA reads as TGTGCCAGCAGTCCGGGACTAGCGGGGCGCACAGATACGCAGTATTCT. As protein: CASSPGLAGRTDTQYS.

The chain recombines TRBV6-1 with TRBJ1-5; 9 bases align to TRBD1. The V and J ends lost 6 bases and 4 bases, in that order; junction bases with no gene match: 10. CDR1 and CDR2 from the germline V gene are MNHNS and SASEGT. There are 16 residues in the CDR3. The DNA for the CDR3 is TGTGCCAGCAGGAGGCCCCGGACAGGGGAGAATCAGCCCCAGCATTTT. Translated: CASRRPRTGENQPQHF.

This clonotype has just a few counts. A much larger clone lies one base from this, so it may be a read error. The chain has TRBV4-1 and TRBJ1-1; D not resolved. The V gene's germline CDR1 is MGHRA and CDR2 YSYEKL. The CDR3 runs 15 residues. The DNA of the CDR3 is TGCGCCAGCAGCCAAGAAGGTACAGCAAACACTGTAGCTTTCTTT. Translated, it gives CASSQEGTANTVAFF.

This clonotype has only a few counts. The V gene is TRBV5-4, the J gene TRBJ1-3, with TRBD1 matching over 7 bases. The CDR3 sequence is 14 residues long. CDR1 is SGHNT and CDR2 is YYREEE in the germline V gene (reference sequence). J lost 4 bases, V lost 4 bases, and 5 bases had no gene match. The chain's CDR3 is CASSTRGIGNTIYF. The CDR3 coding sequence is TGTGCCAGCAGCACCAGGGGGATAGGAAACACCATATATTTT.

This clonotype showed up many times. V and J are TRBV20-1 and TRBJ1-2; no firm D call. Between the trimmed V and J ends, which lost 3 bases and 2 bases, there was a span of 19 bases. This CDR3 is built from 16 residues. Germline lookup yields CDR1 DFQATT and CDR2 SNEGSKA (reference sequence). In DNA, the CDR3 is TGCAGTGCTAGGAGGCAGGAGGGCGGCGGGAACTATGGCTACACCTTC. Protein product: CSARRQEGGGNYGYTF.

This clonotype was detected ten times or more. The CDR3 protein is CASSLQGKGQPQHF. The CDR3 nucleotides are TGCGCCAGCAGCTTGCAGGGAAAAGGTCAGCCCCAGCATTTT. The genes are TRBV5-1 and TRBJ1-5; possibly TRBD1 for D (5 bases). Germline V gene data show CDR1 as SGHRS and CDR2 as YFSETQ. Trimming left V 1 base short and J 6 bases short, with 11 bases between. There are 14 residues in the CDR3.

This clonotype was recorded at least ten times. This rearrangement joins TRBV9 to TRBJ1-6; D is unresolved. V shed 1 base and J shed 7 bases, with 6 bases lying between them. The germline V gene encodes CDR1 SGDLS and CDR2 YYNGEE. This CDR3 comprises 13 residues. The CDR3 bases are TGTGCCAGCAGCGTAACGGCAAATTCACCCCTCCACTTT. Its translation: CASSVTANSPLHF.

This clonotype was recorded at least ten times. The chain carries TRBV5-6 and TRBJ2-4; TRBD2 aligns across 13 bases. This CDR3 has 19 amino acids. Per the germline V gene, CDR1 is SGHDT and CDR2 is YYEEEE. With V trimmed by 4 bases and J by 1 base, 11 bases remained unmatched. CDR3 residues: CASSEGLAGDPAAKNIQYF. Written as DNA, the CDR3 is TGTGCCAGCAGCGAAGGACTAGCGGGAGATCCGGCGGCCAAAAACATTCAGTACTTC.

This clonotype was seen at least ten times. The chain recombines TRBV4-1 with TRBJ1-6, with D tentatively TRBD1 (5 bases). V was clipped by 0 bases and J by 7 bases, with 7 bases between them. The CDR3 is 14 residues long. Germline lookup yields CDR1 MGHRA and CDR2 YSYEKL. CDR3 nucleotides: TGCGCCAGCAGCCAAGAGCGGGGGAATTCACCCCTCCACTTT. Its protein product is CASSQERGNSPLHF.

This clonotype was counted many times. The CDR3: CASSFLPSYEQYF. The CDR3 region has the DNA TGTGCCAGCAGTTTCTTACCCAGTTACGAGCAGTACTTC. This chain links TRBV28 with TRBJ2-7; no clear D gene. Trimming removed 3 bases at V and 4 bases at J, with 10 bases between. The CDR3 runs 13 residues. Germline V gene sequence: CDR1 MDHEN, CDR2 SYDVKM.

As concerns this clonotype: The junction shows a germline mismatch at one end, possibly a read error. The chain recombines TRBV6-5 with TRBJ2-7; D gene uncertain. Germline CDR1 MNHEY, CDR2 SVGAGI. The CDR3 contains 11 residues. This CDR3 reads CASSYSYEQCF. CDR3 in DNA: TGTGCCAGCAGTTATTCCTACGAGCAGTGCTTC.